The clone carrying this T cell receptor (beta chain) was seen more than once but under ten times. Antigen unknown. This CDR3 contains 13 residues. Germline assignment: CDR1 SGHTA and CDR2 FQGNSA. J lost 9 bases, V lost 4 bases, and 7 bases had no gene match. The data were taken from a study of T-cell memory formation after mild COVID-19. General study points: Nothing confirmed that second-wave clones peaking on day 37 were specific for SARS-CoV-2. From day 15 to 85, contracting clones were balanced between CD4 and CD8, whereas later expanders leaned toward CD4+. Largely, contracting CD4+ clones fell within CM and EM, and contracting CD8+ clones within EMRA.

TCRdb used MiXCR to reprocess the 5' RACE reads, holding one entry per CDR3 protein. The sample carries around 160,000 distinct CDR3 sequences, 11% recorded once. This chain uses TRBV7-2 with TRBJ2-7; 9 bases map to TRBD2. The receptor was derived from a man in his late teens or twenties who had mild COVID-19 (a few samples of this study predate the infection). Cell type and time point are not known. The sample taken for sequencing was PBMCs or a T cell subset sorted from them (not recorded which). Here the CDR3 reads CASSSLAGLRQYF. DNA for the CDR3: TGTGCCAGCAGCTCACTAGCGGGCTTACGGCAGTACTTC.